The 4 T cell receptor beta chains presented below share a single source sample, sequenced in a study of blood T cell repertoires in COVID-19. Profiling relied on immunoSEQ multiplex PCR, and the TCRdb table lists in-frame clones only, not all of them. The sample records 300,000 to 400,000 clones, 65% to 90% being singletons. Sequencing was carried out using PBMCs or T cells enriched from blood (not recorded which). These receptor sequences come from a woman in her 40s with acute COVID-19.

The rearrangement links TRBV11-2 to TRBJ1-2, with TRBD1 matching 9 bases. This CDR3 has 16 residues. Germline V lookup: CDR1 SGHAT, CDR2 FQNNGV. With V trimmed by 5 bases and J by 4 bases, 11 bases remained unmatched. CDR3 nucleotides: TGTGCCAGCAGCCCCCGGGCGGGACAGGGAGTCTATGGCTACACCTTC. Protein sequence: CASSPRAGQGVYGYTF. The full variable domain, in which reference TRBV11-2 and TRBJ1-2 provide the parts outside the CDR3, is EAGVAQSPRYKIIEKRQSVAFWCNPISGHATLYWYQQILGQGPKLLIQFQNNGVVDDSQLPKDRFSAERLKGVDSTLKIQPAKLEDSAVYLCASSPRAGQGVYGYTFGSGTRLTVV.

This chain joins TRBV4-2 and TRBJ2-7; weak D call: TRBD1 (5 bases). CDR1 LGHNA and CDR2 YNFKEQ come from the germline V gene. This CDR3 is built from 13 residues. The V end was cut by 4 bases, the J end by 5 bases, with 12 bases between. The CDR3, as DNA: TGTGCCAGCAGCCCTCAGGGCAGTCACGAGCAGTACTTC. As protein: CASSPQGSHEQYF.

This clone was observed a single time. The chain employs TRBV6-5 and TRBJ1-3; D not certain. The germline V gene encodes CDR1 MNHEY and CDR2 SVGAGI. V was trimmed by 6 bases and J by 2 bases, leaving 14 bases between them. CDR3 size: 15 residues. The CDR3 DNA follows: TGTGCCAGCAGCGCCACAGTATTTACTGGAAACACCATATATTTT. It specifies CASSATVFTGNTIYF.

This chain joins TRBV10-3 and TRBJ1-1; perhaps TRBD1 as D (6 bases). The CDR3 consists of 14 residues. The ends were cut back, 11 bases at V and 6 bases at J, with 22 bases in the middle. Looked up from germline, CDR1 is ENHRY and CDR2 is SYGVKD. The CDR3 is CAVGGGQGLSEAFF. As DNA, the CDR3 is TGTGCCGTAGGGGGGGGCCAAGGTCTATCTGAAGCTTTCTTT.